The 10 T cell receptor beta chains below were found in one sample sequenced in a study of CD4 T cells in relation to SARS-CoV-2 and coronaviruses. Clones were sequenced by immunoSEQ multiplex PCR, and TCRdb holds only the in-frame ones, with some missing. The profile covers roughly 12,000 clones, with around 73% appearing a single time and over 10% taken by the ten largest. Antigens for these TCRs are unknown. Before the COVID-19 pandemic, during about 2011-2019, CD4+ T cells were taken from unexposed donors. CD4+ T cells were isolated from the cells after around 11 days of culture. Sequencing input: CD4+ T cells from PBMCs, cultured in vitro. The receptors stem from a human donor in good health.

This clone was picked up one time. The V and J genes are TRBV10-3 and TRBJ2-7; D gene unclear. Germline CDR1 is ENHRY and CDR2 is SYGVKD. The CDR3 consists of 15 residues. V was pared by 0 bases and J by 1 base, with 10 bases between. The DNA of the CDR3 is TGTGCCATCAGTGAGTCGGCAGGAGCGTCCTACGAGCAGTACTTC. Its translation: CAISESAGASYEQYF.

The V and J genes are TRBV4-3 and TRBJ2-3; 8 nucleotides agree with TRBD2. The CDR3 length is 14 residues. After removal of 4 bases from V and 0 bases from J, the junction contained 0 bases not matched to a gene. CDR1 and CDR2 (germline): LGHNA, YSLEER. The CDR3 nucleotides are TGCGCCAGCAGCCCTAGCGGGAGCACAGATACGCAGTATTTT. Protein sequence: CASSPSGSTDTQYF.

The chain carries TRBV7-2 and TRBJ1-2; D remains ambiguous. The V gene's germline CDR1 is SGHTA and CDR2 FQGNSA. V shed 1 base and J shed 3 bases, with 12 bases lying between them. This CDR3 has 15 amino acids. The CDR3 DNA sequence: TGTGCCAGCAGCTTAGTGTCAGTCCTCGACTATGGCTACACCTTC. It is translated as CASSLVSVLDYGYTF.

V is TRBV3-1 (or the pseudogene TRBV3-2) and J is TRBJ2-7; D gene uncertain. The germline gives CDR1 LGHDT, CDR2 YNNKEL (reference sequence). V lost 4 bases and J 1 base, leaving 11 bases between the germline ends. The length of the CDR3 is 14 residues. In DNA form, the CDR3 reads TGTGCCAGCAGCCCCCAGGTAGGGTCCTACGAGCAGTACTTC. Protein sequence: CASSPQVGSYEQYF.

This clone appeared a few times. V and J are TRBV6-2 or TRBV6-3 and TRBJ1-2; 7 bases agree with TRBD1. Per germline, CDR1 MNHEY and CDR2 SVGEGT. The CDR3 covers 14 residues. Trimming took 2 bases from V and 4 from J; bases not matched to a gene: 4. For the CDR3, the DNA is TGTGCCAGCAGTTACCGACAGGGTAGCTATGGCTACACCTTC. Protein: CASSYRQGSYGYTF.

This chain links TRBV4-2 with TRBJ2-7, with 13 bases that match TRBD2. Germline values: CDR1 LGHNA, CDR2 YNFKEQ. The CDR3 is 18 amino acids. The junction had 13 bases not matched to a gene; V was cut back by 2 bases and J by 6 bases. The CDR3 DNA reads TGTGCCAGCAGCCAAACCTCTTTCCCGGGACTAGCGGGACTCGAGCAGTACTTC. This encodes CASSQTSFPGLAGLEQYF.

The CDR3 nucleotides are TGTGCCAGCCAAAACCGGGAGGGAGGGCCTCGGAGGAACATTCAGTACTTC. The encoded protein is CASQNREGGPRRNIQYF. This chain connects TRBV5-8 to TRBJ2-4, with TRBD2 matching 8 bases. The CDR3 runs 17 residues. Germline-derived CDR1 and CDR2 are SGHTS and YDEGEE. V lost 7 bases, J lost 7 bases, and 19 bases stayed unmatched.

This chain connects TRBV10-2 to TRBJ2-2; possibly TRBD1 for D (5 bases). The CDR3 contains 14 residues. Trimming removed 7 bases from V and 3 bases from J, with 12 bases in between. Germline V gives CDR1 WSHSY, CDR2 SAAADI. For the CDR3, the DNA is TGCGCCAGCAACCAAGGGGAATACACCGGGGAGCTGTTTTTT. The encoded protein is CASNQGEYTGELFF.

Of note for this clone: This specimen includes other DNA sequences encoding the same CDR3. The chain has TRBV10-3 and TRBJ2-5, with TRBD1 as a possible D gene (6 bases). Trimming removed 3 bases at V and 5 bases at J, with 13 bases between. This CDR3 region has 14 residues. Germline V gene data show CDR1 as ENHRY and CDR2 as SYGVKD. The CDR3 bases are TGTGCCATCAGTGATACACAGGGCCGGGAGACCCAGTACTTC. It yields the protein CAISDTQGRETQYF.

This chain links TRBV2 with TRBJ2-7; TRBD1 agrees at 7 bases. The CDR3 is 13 residues long. Germline loops: CDR1 SNHLY, CDR2 FYNNEI. V trimming: 4 bases; J trimming: 4 bases; junction bases outside the gene matches: 4. The CDR3 region is CASSGDSQYEQYF. The CDR3 bases are TGTGCCAGCAGTGGGGACAGCCAATACGAGCAGTACTTC.